This entry lists 7 T cell receptor beta chains sequenced from one sample in a study of T cells in Graves' hyperthyroidism and ophthalmopathy. Researchers took RNA transcripts and amplified the TCR beta CDR3 regions from them. With the HTBI primer set, the TCR CDR3 went through a first round of RT-PCR. Via MiXCR, TCRdb re-called the multiplex PCR reads, giving one row per CDR3 protein. The sample includes more than 500,000 distinct CDR3 sequences, roughly 15% of them seen just once. Specimen: blood. The source is a woman between 40 and 50 years old with Graves' hyperthyroidism.

This clonotype occurred a few times. This chain joins TRBV29-1 and TRBJ1-1; D gene uncertain. Germline V lookup: CDR1 SQVTM, CDR2 ANQGSEA. Trimming took 6 bases from V and 0 from J, leaving 14 bases between them. There are 14 residues in the CDR3. CDR3 sequence reads: CSVSTLTMNTEAFF. The CDR3 DNA sequence: TGCAGCGTCTCTACCTTAACAATGAACACTGAAGCTTTCTTT.

The chain uses TRBV20-1 and TRBJ2-7; D call uncertain. Trimming removed 5 bases from V and 4 bases from J, with 0 bases in between. This CDR3 is built from 8 residues. The germline V gene encodes CDR1 DFQATT and CDR2 SNEGSKA (reference sequence). Written as DNA, the CDR3 is TGCAGTGCTTACGAGCAGTACTTC. It codes for CSAYEQYF.

V usage is TRBV20-1 and J usage is TRBJ2-2; D gene uncertain. The CDR3 is 12 residues long. Germline V gene data show CDR1 as DFQATT and CDR2 as SNEGSKA (reference sequence). V dropped 3 bases and J dropped 2 bases, with 4 bases sitting between them. The CDR3 sequence: CSARVNTGELFF. The CDR3 DNA is TGCAGTGCTAGGGTAAACACCGGGGAGCTGTTTTTT.

V is TRBV20-1 and J is TRBJ1-6; 7 bases align to TRBD1. The CDR3 runs to 15 residues. V lost 2 bases, J lost 5 bases, and 6 bases stayed unmatched. The germline gives CDR1 DFQATT, CDR2 SNEGSKA (reference sequence). This chain's CDR3 is CSARNPQGNNSPLHF. CDR3 DNA sequence: TGCAGTGCTAGAAATCCACAGGGGAATAATTCACCCCTCCACTTT.

This clonotype came up many times. The J gene is TRBJ2-1, the V gene TRBV12-3 or TRBV12-4, with 10 bases aligning to TRBD1. V lost 1 base and J lost 8; bases outside the gene matches: 2. The CDR3 is made up of 14 amino acids. Here the CDR3 reads CASSLVGTGDEQFF. In DNA, the CDR3 is TGTGCCAGCAGTTTAGTGGGGACAGGGGATGAGCAGTTCTTC.

V is TRBV20-1 and J is TRBJ1-2, with D possibly TRBD1 on 5 matching bases. Trimming left V 3 bases short and J 3 bases short, with 11 bases between. CDR1 and CDR2 (germline): DFQATT, SNEGSKA (reference sequence). This CDR3 contains 13 residues. The CDR3 spells CSASFRDHYGYTF. CDR3 DNA: TGCAGTGCTAGTTTCCGGGACCACTATGGCTACACCTTC.

This clonotype has just a few counts. DNA of the CDR3: TGTGCCAGCAGCCCACCCATCGGTTGGCCCTCTGGGGCCAACGTCCTGACTTTC. Translation gives CASSPPIGWPSGANVLTF. The chain couples TRBV14 to TRBJ2-6, with unresolved D. The CDR3 has 18 amino acids. Germline CDR1 reads SGHDN; CDR2 reads FVKESK. V was pared by 4 bases and J by 0 bases, with 16 bases between.